Listed here are 12 T cell receptor beta chains from one sample, sequenced in a study of PD-1 blockade in classical Hodgkin lymphoma. In every patient, relapse followed autologous stem cell transplantation, while exposure to brentuximab vedotin differed. Profiled with immunoSEQ multiplex PCR; TCRdb holds only in-frame clones, not every one. The sample holds 150,000 or so clones; nearly 80% are singletons and the top ten take 9.2%. The material sequenced was peripheral blood mononuclear cells (PBMCs), taken before the second cycle of nivolumab. These receptors were obtained from a human donor with classical Hodgkin lymphoma.

CDR3 region: CASSRGETQYF. The CDR3, as DNA: TGTGCCAGCTCTCGGGGTGAGACCCAGTACTTC. This rearrangement joins TRBV27 to TRBJ2-5; tentative D call: TRBD2 (5 bases). Germline CDR1 reads MNHEY; CDR2 reads SMNVEV (reference sequence). The CDR3 is 11 amino acids. The ends were cut back, 8 bases at V and 5 bases at J, with 9 bases in the middle.

The chain couples TRBV7-9 to TRBJ2-3, with TRBD1 as a possible D gene (6 bases). This CDR3 comprises 16 residues. Germline V gives CDR1 SEHNR, CDR2 FQNEAQ (reference sequence). Trimming stripped 5 bases from V and 1 base from J, with 16 bases between. The CDR3 sequence: CASSRTGGRGTDTQYF. CDR3 in DNA: TGTGCCAGCAGCCGAACTGGGGGCCGGGGCACAGATACGCAGTATTTT.

This chain connects TRBV2 to TRBJ2-1; 12 nucleotides align to TRBD2. Germline V gives CDR1 SNHLY, CDR2 FYNNEI. V shed 6 bases and J 9 bases; nucleotides not matched to a gene: 12. The length of the CDR3 is 16 residues. The CDR3 bases are TGTGCCAGCAGCCCTAAGAGGCTAGCGGGAGGGGGTGAGCAGTTCTTC. Its translation is CASSPKRLAGGGEQFF. Looking up the rest from reference TRBV2 and TRBJ2-1 gives the full variable domain: EPEVTQTPSHQVTQMGQEVILRCVPISNHLYFYWYRQILGQKVEFLVSFYNNEISEKSEIFDDQFSVERPDGSNFTLKIRSTKLEDSAMYFCASSPKRLAGGGEQFFGPGTRLTVL.

V usage is TRBV19 and J usage is TRBJ1-5; 8 nucleotides align to TRBD1. The CDR3 spans 17 residues. With 3 bases clipped from V and 2 bases from J, the junction kept 9 bases outside the gene matches. Germline V CDR1 and CDR2: LNHDA, SQIVND (reference sequence). The chain's CDR3 is CASSISQAGGRNQPQHF. The CDR3 DNA follows: TGTGCCAGTAGTATTAGCCAGGCAGGGGGCCGCAATCAGCCCCAGCATTTT.

The J gene is TRBJ2-1, the V gene TRBV4-1; TRBD2 matches at 9 bases. CDR3 length: 16 residues. With 3 bases clipped from V and 8 bases from J, the junction kept 11 bases outside the gene matches. CDR1 and CDR2 (germline): MGHRA, YSYEKL. This CDR3 is CASSQFVTSGNYEQFF. The CDR3 DNA follows: TGCGCCAGCAGCCAGTTTGTGACTAGCGGCAACTATGAGCAGTTCTTC.

This clone was counted between two and nine times. The genes are TRBV6-6 and TRBJ1-1; a weak D match, TRBD1 (6 bases). The CDR3 has 14 residues. CDR1 is MNHNY, CDR2 SVGAGI, per germline (reference sequence). The V and J ends lost 0 bases and 8 bases respectively, with 13 bases between them. CDR3 protein: CASSYSGARGEAFF. In nucleotides, the CDR3 is TGTGCCAGCAGTTACTCGGGCGCGAGGGGGGAAGCTTTCTTT.

The chain is built from TRBV5-4 and TRBJ2-7; TRBD1 agrees at 10 bases. The CDR3 totals 17 residues. Germline-derived CDR1 and CDR2 are SGHNT and YYREEE (reference sequence). The J segment lost 3 bases and the V segment lost 2 bases, leaving 11 bases of the junction unmatched. The CDR3: CASSFPRQGAVDYEQYF. The CDR3 bases are TGTGCCAGCAGCTTTCCCCGACAGGGGGCAGTTGACTACGAGCAGTACTTC.

This chain connects TRBV7-3 to TRBJ2-1; TRBD1 might be the D (5 bases). The germline CDR1 and CDR2 sequences are SGHTA and FQGTGA. The ends were cut back, 4 bases at V and 5 bases at J, with 18 bases in the middle. The CDR3 has 16 residues. The CDR3 loop reads CASSSQGLRGNNEQFF. For the CDR3, the DNA is TGTGCCAGCAGCTCCCAGGGTTTAAGGGGAAACAATGAGCAGTTCTTC.

This clone was picked up one time. The chain carries TRBV4-3 and TRBJ1-1, with a tentative D call TRBD1 (5 bases). V was cut by 3 bases and J by 1 base, with 9 bases left in between. The CDR3 length is 14 residues. Germline loops: CDR1 LGHNA, CDR2 YSLEER. CDR3 sequence reads: CASSQGRRNTEAFF. The CDR3 nucleotides read TGCGCCAGCAGCCAGGGACGGAGGAACACTGAAGCTTTCTTT.

V gene TRBV11-2 combines with J gene TRBJ2-1; possible D gene TRBD2, 5 bases. This CDR3 contains 15 residues. Trimming took off 0 bases at V and 3 bases at J, with 9 bases between the two ends. The germline gives CDR1 SGHAT, CDR2 FQNNGV. This CDR3 is CASSLDYGNYNEQFF. The CDR3 bases are TGTGCCAGCAGCTTAGATTACGGGAACTACAATGAGCAGTTCTTC.

V gene TRBV5-8 combines with J gene TRBJ2-2; a possible D gene is TRBD2 (5 bases). The CDR3 is 13 amino acids. The germline V gene has CDR1 SGHTS and CDR2 YDEGEE. V was trimmed by 4 bases and J by 13 bases, leaving 17 bases between them. CDR3 coding DNA: TGTGCCAGCAGCCTCGGACTGAATGGAGGGCTGTTTTTT. It translates to CASSLGLNGGLFF.

In regard to this clone: A read error likely explains this, since a far larger clone differs by one base. The CDR3 sequence is CASSPGNQPQHF. As DNA, the CDR3 is TGTGCCAGCAGTCCGGGCAATCAGCCCCAGCATTTT. The V gene is TRBV25-1, the J gene TRBJ1-5, with no clear D. The CDR3 consists of 12 residues. The V end was cut by 5 bases, the J end by 2 bases, with 4 bases between. Looked up from germline, CDR1 is MGHDK and CDR2 is SYGVNS.